The clone carrying this T cell receptor (beta chain) was picked up a small number of times. The sample comes from a study of neurological immune-mediated disorders. Per the germline V gene, CDR1 is SGHRS and CDR2 is YFSETQ. Trimming took 5 bases from V and 7 from J; bases not matched to a gene: 10. The CDR3 totals 14 residues. TCRdb re-called the 5' RACE reads with MiXCR, one entry per CDR3 protein. The sample has 59,000 or so distinct CDR3 sequences, roughly 13% seen once. This TCR derives from a woman aged 60-75 years with HTLV-1-associated myelopathy (HAM/TSP). V is TRBV5-1 and J is TRBJ2-7; 9 nucleotides match TRBD2. The sequenced material came from PBMCs. This CDR3 is CASRSGRPPHEQYF. The CDR3 nucleotides read TGCGCCAGCAGGAGCGGGAGGCCGCCTCATGAGCAGTACTTC.